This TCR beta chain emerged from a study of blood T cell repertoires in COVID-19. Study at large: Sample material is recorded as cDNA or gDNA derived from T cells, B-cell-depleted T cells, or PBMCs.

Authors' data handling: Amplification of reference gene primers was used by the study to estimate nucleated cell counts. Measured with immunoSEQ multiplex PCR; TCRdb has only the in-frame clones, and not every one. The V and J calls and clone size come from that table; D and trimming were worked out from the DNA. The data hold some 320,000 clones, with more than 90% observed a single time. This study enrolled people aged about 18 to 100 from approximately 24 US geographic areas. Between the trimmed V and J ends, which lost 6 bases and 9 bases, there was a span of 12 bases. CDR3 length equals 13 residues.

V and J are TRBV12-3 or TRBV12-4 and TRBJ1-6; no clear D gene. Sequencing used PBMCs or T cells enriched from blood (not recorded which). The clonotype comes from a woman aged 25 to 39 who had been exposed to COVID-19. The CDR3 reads CASRPGSGSPLHF. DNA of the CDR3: TGTGCCAGCAGGCCCGGCTCGGGTTCACCCCTCCACTTT.